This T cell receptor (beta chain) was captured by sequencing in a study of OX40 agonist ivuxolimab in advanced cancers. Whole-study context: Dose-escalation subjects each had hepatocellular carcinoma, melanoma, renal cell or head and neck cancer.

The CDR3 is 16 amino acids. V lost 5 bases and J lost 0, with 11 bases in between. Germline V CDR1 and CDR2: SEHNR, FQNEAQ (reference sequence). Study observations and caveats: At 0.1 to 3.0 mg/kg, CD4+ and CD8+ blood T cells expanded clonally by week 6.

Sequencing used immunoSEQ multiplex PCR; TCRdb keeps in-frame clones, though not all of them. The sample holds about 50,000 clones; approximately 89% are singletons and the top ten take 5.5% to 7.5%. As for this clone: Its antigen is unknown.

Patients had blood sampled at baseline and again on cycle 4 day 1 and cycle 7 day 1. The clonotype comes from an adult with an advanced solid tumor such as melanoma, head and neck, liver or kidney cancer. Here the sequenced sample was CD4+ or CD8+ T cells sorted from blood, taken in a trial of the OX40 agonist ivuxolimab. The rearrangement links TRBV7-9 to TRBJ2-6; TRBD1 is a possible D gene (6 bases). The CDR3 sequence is CASSTDRDSGANVLTF. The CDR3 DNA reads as TGTGCCAGCAGCACGGACAGAGACTCTGGGGCCAACGTCCTGACTTTC.